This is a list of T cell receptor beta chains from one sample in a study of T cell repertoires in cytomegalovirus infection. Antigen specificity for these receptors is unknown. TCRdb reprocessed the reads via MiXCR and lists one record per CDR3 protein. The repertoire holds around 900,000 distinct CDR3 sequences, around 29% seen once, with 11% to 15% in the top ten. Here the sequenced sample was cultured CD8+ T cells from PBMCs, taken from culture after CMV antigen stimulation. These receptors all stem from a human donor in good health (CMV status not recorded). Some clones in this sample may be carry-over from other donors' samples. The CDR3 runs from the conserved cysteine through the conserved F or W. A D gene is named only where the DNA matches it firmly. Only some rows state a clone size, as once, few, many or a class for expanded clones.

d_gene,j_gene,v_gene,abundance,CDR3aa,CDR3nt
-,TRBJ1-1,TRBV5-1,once,CASSLFALNTEAFF,TGCGCCAGCAGCTTGTTCGCCTTGAACACTGAAGCTTTCTTT
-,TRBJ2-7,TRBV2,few,CASSFRETHEQYF,TGTGCCAGCAGCTTCAGGGAGACCCACGAGCAGTACTTC
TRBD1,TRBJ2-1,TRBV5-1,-,CASTVGGHEQFF,TGCGCCAGCACCGTAGGGGGCCATGAGCAGTTCTTC
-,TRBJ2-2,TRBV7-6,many,CASSLEASTNTGELFF,TGTGCCAGCAGCTTAGAGGCTAGCACAAACACCGGGGAGCTGTTTTTT
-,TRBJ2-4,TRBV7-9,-,CASPRGILAKNIQYF,TGTGCCAGCCCCCGAGGCATTCTAGCCAAAAACATTCAGTACTTC
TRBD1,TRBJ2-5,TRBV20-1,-,CSARDYRGVAETQYF,TGCAGTGCTAGAGATTACAGGGGGGTCGCAGAGACCCAGTACTTC
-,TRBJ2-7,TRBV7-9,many,CASSSKDKSYEQYF,TGTGCCAGCAGCTCGAAAGACAAATCCTACGAGCAGTACTTC
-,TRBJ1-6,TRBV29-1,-,CSVEVSGAGSPLHF,TGCAGCGTTGAAGTGTCGGGGGCCGGCTCACCCCTCCACTTT
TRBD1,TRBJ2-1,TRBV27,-,CASNFLGTGSVGEFF,TGTGCCAGCAACTTCCTAGGGACAGGGTCCGTAGGGGAGTTCTTC
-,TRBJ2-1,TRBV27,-,CASSTKAGLYNEQFF,TGTGCCAGCAGTACTAAGGCAGGGCTCTACAATGAGCAGTTCTTC
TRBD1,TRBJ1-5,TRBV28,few,CASSLSTGGSNQPQHF,TGTGCCAGCAGCCTTTCGACAGGGGGGAGCAATCAGCCCCAGCATTTT
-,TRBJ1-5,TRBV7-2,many,CASSYVIGGSNQPQHF,TGTGCCAGCAGCTATGTAATAGGGGGGAGCAATCAGCCCCAGCATTTT
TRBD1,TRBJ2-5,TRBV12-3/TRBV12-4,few,CASTRYRGSGETQYF,TGTGCCAGCACTCGTTACAGGGGGTCGGGGGAGACCCAGTACTTC
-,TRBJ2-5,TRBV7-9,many,CASSLVGILRETQYF,TGTGCCAGCAGCTTAGTAGGGATCCTGAGGGAGACCCAGTACTTC
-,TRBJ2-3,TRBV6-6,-,CASRVDPTDTQYF,TGTGCCAGCAGGGTAGATCCCACAGATACGCAGTATTTT
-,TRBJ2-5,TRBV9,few,CASSPRGRTQETQYF,TGTGCCAGCAGCCCCAGAGGTCGGACGCAAGAGACCCAGTACTTC
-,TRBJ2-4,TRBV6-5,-,CASTWLGFQYF,TGTGCCAGCACCTGGTTAGGTTTTCAGTACTTC
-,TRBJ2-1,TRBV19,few,CASSEGGGENEQFF,TGTGCCAGTAGTGAGGGTGGGGGTGAGAATGAGCAGTTCTTC
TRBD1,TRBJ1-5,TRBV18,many,CASAKTGDHGQPQHF,TGTGCCAGCGCGAAGACAGGGGATCATGGTCAGCCCCAGCATTTT
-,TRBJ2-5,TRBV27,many,CASSLLWTGGGTQYF,TGTGCCAGCAGTTTATTGTGGACTGGGGGAGGGACCCAGTACTTC
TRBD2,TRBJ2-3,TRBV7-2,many,CASSREESTDTQYF,TGTGCCAGCAGCCGGGAGGAAAGCACAGATACGCAGTATTTT
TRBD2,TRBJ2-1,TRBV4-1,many,CASSPTSGGAREQFF,TGCGCCAGCAGCCCGACTAGCGGGGGGGCCAGGGAGCAGTTCTTC
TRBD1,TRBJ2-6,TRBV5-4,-,CASSSEGASGANVLTF,TGTGCCAGCAGCTCAGAGGGGGCTAGTGGGGCCAACGTCCTGACTTTC
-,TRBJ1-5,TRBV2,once,CASILKLGNQPQHF,TGTGCCAGCATCCTGAAGTTGGGCAATCAGCCCCAGCATTTT
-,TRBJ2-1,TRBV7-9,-,CASSLPGGAYNEQFF,TGTGCCAGCAGCTTACCAGGGGGGGCCTACAATGAGCAGTTCTTC
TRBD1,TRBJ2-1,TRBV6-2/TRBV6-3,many,CASRSPDRGFNEQFF,TGTGCCAGCAGGAGCCCGGACAGGGGGTTTAATGAGCAGTTCTTC
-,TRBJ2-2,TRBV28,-,CASTLRGYSTPRDTGELFF,TGTGCCAGCACTCTAAGGGGATACAGTACCCCAAGGGACACCGGGGAGCTGTTTTTT
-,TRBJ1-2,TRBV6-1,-,CASRRGTERNYGYTF,TGTGCCAGCAGGAGGGGGACGGAACGTAACTATGGCTACACCTTC
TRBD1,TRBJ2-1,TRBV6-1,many,CASSFGSAYRDRVFNEQFF,TGTGCCAGCAGTTTCGGGAGTGCCTACCGGGACAGGGTTTTTAATGAGCAGTTCTTC
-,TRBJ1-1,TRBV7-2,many,CASRSGESLEAFF,TGTGCCAGCAGGTCCGGAGAGTCGCTGGAAGCTTTCTTT
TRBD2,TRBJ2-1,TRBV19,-,CASSPKRSTSGGFWNEQFF,TGTGCCAGTAGCCCAAAGAGGTCCACTAGCGGGGGGTTTTGGAATGAGCAGTTCTTC
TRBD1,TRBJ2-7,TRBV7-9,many,CASSTTGQGLSSYEQYF,TGTGCCAGCAGCACCACCGGACAGGGATTAAGCTCCTACGAGCAGTACTTC
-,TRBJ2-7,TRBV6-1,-,CASSGQGCYEQYF,TGTGCCAGCAGTGGCCAGGGATGTTACGAGCAGTACTTC
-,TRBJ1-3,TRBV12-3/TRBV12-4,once,CASRDGAGGNTIYF,TGTGCCAGCAGGGACGGGGCGGGAGGAAACACCATATATTTT
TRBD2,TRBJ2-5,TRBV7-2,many,CASSLVGLAVQETQYF,TGTGCCAGCAGCTTAGTCGGGCTAGCGGTGCAAGAGACCCAGTACTTC
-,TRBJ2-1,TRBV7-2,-,CASSLVGGHSYNEQFF,TGTGCCAGCAGCTTAGTTGGCGGGCACTCCTACAATGAGCAGTTCTTC
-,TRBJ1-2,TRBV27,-,CASSPPGVVNGYTF,TGTGCCAGCAGTCCGCCAGGGGTCGTGAATGGCTACACCTTC
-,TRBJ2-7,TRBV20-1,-,CSARDERTEDSYEQYF,TGCAGTGCTAGAGATGAAAGGACAGAAGACTCCTACGAGCAGTACTTC
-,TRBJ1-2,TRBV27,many,CASGPHRNYGYTF,TGTGCCAGCGGCCCCCACAGGAACTATGGCTACACCTTC
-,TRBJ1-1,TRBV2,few,CASSEALESAADGAFF,TGTGCCAGCAGTGAAGCGCTTGAGTCTGCGGCCGATGGAGCTTTCTTT
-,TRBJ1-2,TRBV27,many,CASRDNLGERGYTF,TGTGCCAGCAGAGATAACTTAGGGGAGAGGGGCTACACCTTC
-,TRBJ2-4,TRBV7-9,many,CASSLARLGLAKNIQYF,TGTGCCAGCAGCTTAGCTAGGCTGGGCCTAGCCAAAAACATTCAGTACTTC
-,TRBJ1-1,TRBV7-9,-,CASNPKEVTEAFF,TGTGCCAGCAATCCAAAAGAGGTAACTGAAGCTTTCTTT
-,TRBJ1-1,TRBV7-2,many,CASSFRGRGIAFF,TGTGCCAGCAGCTTTAGAGGCCGGGGTATCGCTTTCTTT
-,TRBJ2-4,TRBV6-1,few,CASSTQGFLAKNIQYF,TGTGCCAGCAGCACCCAGGGATTCCTAGCCAAAAACATTCAGTACTTC
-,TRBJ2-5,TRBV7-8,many,CASSRRTARQETQYF,TGTGCCAGCAGCAGAAGGACAGCCCGCCAAGAGACCCAGTACTTC
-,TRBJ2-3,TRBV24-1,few,CATSEFGRTDTQYF,TGTGCCACCAGTGAATTCGGACGGACAGATACGCAGTATTTT
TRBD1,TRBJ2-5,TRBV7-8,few,CASSAIDRGETQYF,TGTGCCAGCAGCGCCATTGACAGGGGAGAGACCCAGTACTTC
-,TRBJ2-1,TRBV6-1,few,CASSDEGLYNEQFF,TGTGCCAGCAGTGACGAGGGGTTGTACAATGAGCAGTTCTTC
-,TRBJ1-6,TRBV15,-,CATSGEDSGHSPLHF,TGTGCCACCAGCGGGGAAGACAGCGGGCATTCACCCCTCCACTTT
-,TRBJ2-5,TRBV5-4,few,CASKDSLQETQYF,TGTGCCAGCAAGGATTCATTACAAGAGACCCAGTACTTC
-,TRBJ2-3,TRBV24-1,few,CATSDSFGQKTDTQYF,TGTGCCACCAGTGATTCCTTTGGACAGAAGACAGATACGCAGTATTTT
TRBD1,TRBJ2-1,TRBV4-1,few,CASSQETGARYNEQFF,TGCGCCAGCAGCCAGGAGACAGGGGCTCGGTACAATGAGCAGTTCTTC
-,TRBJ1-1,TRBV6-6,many,CASSATGTEAFF,TGTGCCAGCAGTGCAACGGGTACTGAAGCTTTCTTT
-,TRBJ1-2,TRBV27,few,CASSPPGLNSGYTF,TGTGCCAGCAGTCCACCGGGTCTTAACAGTGGCTACACCTTC
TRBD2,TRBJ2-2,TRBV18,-,CASSPPVQRGRTGELFF,TGTGCCAGCTCACCACCGGTGCAGCGGGGGAGAACCGGGGAGCTGTTTTTT
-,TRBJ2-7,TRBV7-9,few,CASSSQMRGYEQYF,TGTGCCAGCAGCTCGCAGATGCGGGGCTACGAGCAGTACTTC